The present TCR beta chain was sequenced within a study of blood T cell repertoires in COVID-19. Overall study: Samples came from the United States, Italy and Spain, spanning acute and convalescent COVID-19.

How the authors handled the data: Reference gene primer amplification gave nucleated cell count estimates. The repertoire was sequenced with immunoSEQ multiplex PCR; TCRdb's copy has only in-frame clones and lacks some. V and J calls plus clone size are reproduced from that table; the DNA served to infer D and trimming. The sample lists about 200,000 clones; 81% were seen once. Per the germline V gene, CDR1 is ENHRY and CDR2 is SYGVKD. The CDR3 is 12 residues long. V was pared by 6 bases and J by 5 bases, with 2 bases of the junction left unmatched. This clone appeared once. This TCR came from a woman older than 75 with acute or convalescent COVID-19. The sequenced material came from peripheral blood. The chain links TRBV10-3 to TRBJ2-5; TRBD1 matches 8 bases. In DNA form, the CDR3 reads TGTGCCATCAGCCGGACAGGGGAGACCCAGTACTTC. This translates into CAISRTGETQYF.